The clone carrying this T cell receptor beta chain appeared a single time. What it binds is unknown. This sample was included in a study of T cells after posttransplantation cyclophosphamide. The study, taken as a whole, reports: Recipient CMV seropositivity and CMV reactivation strongly tracked TRB clonality. Donor-recipient repertoire similarity was low at 1-2 months, rising over year one. TRB overlap between skin or GI tissue T cells and blood was limited.

On the day of bone marrow donation, the related graft donor provided peripheral blood. V lost 7 bases to trimming and J lost 1 base, with 17 bases between them. The germline CDR1 and CDR2 sequences are LNHDA and SQIVND (reference sequence). The CDR3 runs to 16 residues. The data were produced by immunoSEQ multiplex PCR, yet TCRdb's version contains in-frame clones alone and is incomplete. The sample includes roughly 17,000 clones, approximately 82% of them seen just once. Sequencing used memory CD4+ T cells sorted from blood. This sequence was found in a man aged 30-40 years in good health and a related stem cell transplant donor. The V and J genes are TRBV19 and TRBJ1-5, with D unresolved. As DNA, the CDR3 is TGTGCCAGTACCACGACTGCCGCGAGGAGCAATCAGCCCCAGCATTTT. It specifies CASTTTAARSNQPQHF. The full variable domain, with the rest looked up from reference TRBV19 and TRBJ1-5, is DGGITQSPKYLFRKEGQNVTLSCEQNLNHDAMYWYRQDPGQGLRLIYYSQIVNDFQKGDIAEGYSVSREKKESFPLTVTSAQKNPTAFYLCASTTTAARSNQPQHFGDGTRLSIL.